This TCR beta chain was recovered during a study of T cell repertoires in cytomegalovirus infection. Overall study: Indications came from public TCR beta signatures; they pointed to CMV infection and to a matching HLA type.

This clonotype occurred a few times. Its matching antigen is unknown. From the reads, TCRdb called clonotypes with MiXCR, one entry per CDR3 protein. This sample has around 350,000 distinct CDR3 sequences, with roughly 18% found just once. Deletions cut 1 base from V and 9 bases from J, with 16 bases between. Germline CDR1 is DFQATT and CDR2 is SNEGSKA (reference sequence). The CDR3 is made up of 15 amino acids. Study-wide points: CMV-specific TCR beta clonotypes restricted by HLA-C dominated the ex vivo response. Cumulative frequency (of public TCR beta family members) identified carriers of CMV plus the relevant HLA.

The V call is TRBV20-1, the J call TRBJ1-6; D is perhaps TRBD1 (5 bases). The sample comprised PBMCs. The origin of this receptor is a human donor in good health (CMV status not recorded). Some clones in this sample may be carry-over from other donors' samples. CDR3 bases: TGCAGTGCTAGAGGCCCTACGGGGGAAGGTTCACCCCTCCACTTT. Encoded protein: CSARGPTGEGSPLHF.